The entry below gives a single TCR beta chain sequence along with its context. The table came from immunoSEQ multiplex PCR; TCRdb's copy has only in-frame clones and leaves some out. The table records about 30,000 clones, roughly 94% of them present only once. The CDR3 contains 16 residues. V was trimmed by 1 base and J by 0 bases, leaving 11 bases between them. The germline CDR1 and CDR2 sequences are KGHSH and LQKENI. This entry is derived from a study of T cells in tuberculosis. Sequences were obtained from PBMCs. This sequence joins TRBV18 and TRBJ2-3; weak D call: TRBD1 (6 bases). The TCR sequence derives from a donor between 10 and 35 years old with latent tuberculosis or without tuberculosis infection. CDR3 protein: CASSPRGTTSTDTQYF. The DNA for the CDR3 is TGTGCCAGCTCACCACGGGGGACAACTAGCACAGATACGCAGTATTTT.